The T cell receptor beta chain under discussion was sequenced for a study of cytomegalovirus exposure and HLA in healthy donors. Vbeta (60) and Jbeta (13) primers were used in the PCR. The assay was immunoSEQ multiplex PCR, and TCRdb's table has in-frame clones only and misses some. Of 170,000 or so clones listed, about four fifths were seen once; the top ten hold under 5%. In its sample, this clone was seen a few times. It was healthy bone marrow donors who served as donors. Looked up from germline, CDR1 is MGHRA and CDR2 is YSYEKL. The CDR3 is 16 residues long. V shed 2 bases and J 9 bases; nucleotides not matched to a gene: 10.

Specimen: PBMCs. This clonotype was obtained from a man aged 18 to 30 in good health and CMV-seronegative. The chain recombines TRBV4-1 with TRBJ2-1; 10 bases match TRBD2. The CDR3 DNA reads TGCGCCAGCAGCCAAATCCCCCAGCGGGAGGGCGGTGAGCAGTTCTTC. Protein: CASSQIPQREGGEQFF.